Listed here are 26 T cell receptor beta chains from one sample, sequenced in a study of blood T cell repertoires in COVID-19. Data came from immunoSEQ multiplex PCR; TCRdb stores just in-frame clones and leaves some out. The table lists around 300,000 clones, around 90% of them singletons, with more than 6% in the top ten. Sequencing used peripheral blood. The receptors were sampled from a woman in her 30s with COVID-19, enrolled during active disease.

This chain connects TRBV24-1 to TRBJ2-1; TRBD2 agrees at 8 bases. Germline V gene lookup returns CDR1 KGHDR and CDR2 SFDVKD. The CDR3 covers 13 residues. J was trimmed by 9 bases and V by 1 base; bases with no gene match: 1. CDR3 sequence: CATSDFAGGEQFF. The CDR3 nucleotides are TGTGCCACCAGTGATTTTGCGGGGGGTGAGCAGTTCTTC.

This chain's CDR3 is CASSLVSDTQYF. DNA for the CDR3: TGTGCCAGCAGCTTGGTATCCGATACGCAGTATTTT. The chain recombines TRBV5-8 with TRBJ2-3; unclear D gene. V dropped 0 bases and J dropped 6 bases, with 5 bases sitting between them. Germline CDR1 and CDR2: SGHTS and YDEGEE. The CDR3 has 12 residues.

V and J are TRBV4-1 and TRBJ2-7; TRBD2 matches 16 bases. This CDR3 contains 14 residues. Trimming took 6 bases from V and 5 from J; bases not matched to a gene: 1. CDR1 MGHRA and CDR2 YSYEKL come from the germline V gene. The CDR3 here is CASRGTSGRDEQYF. For the CDR3, the DNA is TGCGCCAGCAGAGGGACTAGCGGGAGGGACGAGCAGTACTTC.

This clone was seen once. The chain has TRBV2 and TRBJ1-3; the D is unclear. CDR1 is SNHLY and CDR2 is FYNNEI in the germline V gene. V lost 0 bases to trimming and J lost 2 bases, with 8 bases between them. The CDR3 is made up of 15 amino acids. CDR3 DNA sequence: TGTGCCAGCAGTGAAGCGCTGGGCCCTGGAAACACCATATATTTT. Translated, it gives CASSEALGPGNTIYF.

The CDR3 coding sequence is TGTGCCAGCAGTGAAGGAGGTTTGGGGCAAACAGATACGCAGTATTTT. It yields the protein CASSEGGLGQTDTQYF. V gene TRBV2 combines with J gene TRBJ2-3; TRBD1 might be the D (5 bases). Germline CDR1 and CDR2: SNHLY and FYNNEI. The ends were cut back, 1 base at V and 3 bases at J, with 14 bases in the middle. There are 16 residues in the CDR3.

A single count supports this clone. V is TRBV5-1 and J is TRBJ2-1; the match to TRBD2 covers 9 bases. V lost 4 bases, J lost 2 bases, and 10 bases stayed unmatched. CDR1 and CDR2 from the germline V gene are SGHRS and YFSETQ. CDR3 length: 17 residues. CDR3 sequence (DNA): TGCGCCAGCAGCCCGAAAAGCGGGAGGTCGACCTACAATGAGCAGTTCTTC. This translates into CASSPKSGRSTYNEQFF. Full variable domain (rest looked up from reference TRBV5-1 and TRBJ2-1): KAGVTQTPRYLIKTRGQQVTLSCSPISGHRSVSWYQQTPGQGLQFLFEYFSETQRNKGNFPGRFSGRQFSNSRSEMNVSTLELGDSALYLCASSPKSGRSTYNEQFFGPGTRLTVL.

This clone came up once. The gene calls are TRBV2 and TRBJ2-7; a weak D match, TRBD1 (5 bases). This CDR3 region has 11 residues. The germline V and J ends were trimmed by 6 bases and 4 bases, with 7 bases remaining between them. Per the germline V gene, CDR1 is SNHLY and CDR2 is FYNNEI. DNA for the CDR3: TGTGCCAGCAGACAGGCGTACGAGCAGTACTTC. This sequence encodes CASRQAYEQYF. Full variable domain (rest looked up from reference TRBV2 and TRBJ2-7): EPEVTQTPSHQVTQMGQEVILRCVPISNHLYFYWYRQILGQKVEFLVSFYNNEISEKSEIFDDQFSVERPDGSNFTLKIRSTKLEDSAMYFCASRQAYEQYFGPGTRLTVT.

This clone has more than one count but fewer than ten. The chain employs TRBV7-9 and TRBJ1-4; 9 bases fit TRBD1. The CDR3 runs to 15 residues. Germline-derived CDR1 and CDR2 are SEHNR and FQNEAQ (reference sequence). Losses at the gene ends were 5 bases for V and 7 bases for J; bases not matched to a gene: 8. CDR3 protein: CASSPLPDRGEKLFF. The CDR3 bases are TGTGCCAGCAGCCCACTCCCGGACAGGGGTGAAAAACTGTTTTTT.

This chain uses TRBV6-4 with TRBJ1-4; 8 nucleotides line up with TRBD1. Germline V gives CDR1 MRHNA, CDR2 SNTAGT. With V trimmed by 10 bases and J by 6 bases, 7 bases remained unmatched. This CDR3 comprises 13 residues. CDR3 sequence reads: CATQGEVDEKLFF. In DNA form, the CDR3 reads TGTGCCACACAGGGGGAGGTCGATGAAAAACTGTTTTTT.

The chain links TRBV7-2 to TRBJ2-1; D is perhaps TRBD1 (6 bases). CDR3 size: 13 residues. The germline V gene has CDR1 SGHTA and CDR2 FQGNSA. Trimming removed 5 bases from V and 5 bases from J, with 10 bases in between. The CDR3 nucleotides are TGTGCCAGCAGCGGGTACAGGGACAATGAGCAGTTCTTC. Translation: CASSGYRDNEQFF.

On this clone: Other DNA sequences within the sample encode an identical CDR3. The V call is TRBV24-1, the J call TRBJ2-1, with TRBD2 as a possible D gene (5 bases). Germline V gene data show CDR1 as KGHDR and CDR2 as SFDVKD. This CDR3 comprises 13 residues. The germline V and J ends were trimmed by 7 bases and 4 bases, with 10 bases remaining between them. The CDR3 region has the DNA TGTGCCACCAGGGGGAGCTCGTACAATGAGCAGTTCTTC. Amino acid sequence: CATRGSSYNEQFF.

The chain joins TRBV27 to TRBJ2-5, with 8 bases that match TRBD1. The CDR3 is 15 residues long. Trimming cost V 6 bases and J 5 bases; bases outside gene matches: 11. CDR1 MNHEY and CDR2 SMNVEV come from the germline V gene (reference sequence). CDR3: CASSRRQGFDETQYF. CDR3 in DNA: TGTGCCAGCAGCCGGAGACAGGGGTTTGACGAGACCCAGTACTTC.

The V gene is TRBV24-1, the J gene TRBJ2-1; 9 bases agree with TRBD1. Germline values: CDR1 KGHDR, CDR2 SFDVKD. J was trimmed by 7 bases and V by 4 bases; bases with no gene match: 4. CDR3 length: 14 residues. CDR3 region: CATSEYRGRNEQFF. CDR3 coding DNA: TGTGCCACCAGTGAGTACAGGGGGCGGAATGAGCAGTTCTTC.

The chain combines TRBV7-9 with TRBJ2-5, with D tentatively TRBD1 (6 bases). CDR3 length: 14 amino acids. Germline CDR1 SEHNR, CDR2 FQNEAQ (reference sequence). Trimming took 6 bases from V and 5 from J, leaving 16 bases between them. Written as DNA, the CDR3 is TGTGCCAGCAGTCGGCTCCAGGGGTCGGAGACCCAGTACTTC. Translating it yields CASSRLQGSETQYF. Full variable domain (rest looked up from reference TRBV7-9 and TRBJ2-5): DTGVSQNPRHKITKRGQNVTFRCDPISEHNRLYWYRQTLGQGPEFLTYFQNEAQLEKSRLLSDRFSAERPKGSFSTLEIQRTEQGDSAMYLCASSRLQGSETQYFGPGTRLLVL.

Turning to this clone: The junction does not match germline at one end; this may be a read error. V and J are TRBV11-2 and TRBJ1-1, with TRBD1 matching 9 bases. Germline V lookup: CDR1 SGHAT, CDR2 FQNNGV. CDR3 size: 15 residues. The CDR3, as DNA: TGTGCCAGCACCTTATCGGGACAGGGGAACACTGAAGCTTTCTTT. Its translation: CASTLSGQGNTEAFF.

This clone has just one count. V usage is TRBV7-6 and J usage is TRBJ2-3, with 10 nucleotides matching TRBD2. The CDR3 runs 16 residues. Germline CDR1 SGHVS, CDR2 FNYEAQ. The V and J ends lost 0 bases and 3 bases, in that order; junction bases with no gene match: 3. The chain's CDR3 is CASSLASGRRTDTQYF. The CDR3 DNA sequence: TGTGCCAGCAGCTTAGCTAGCGGGAGGAGGACAGATACGCAGTATTTT.

In DNA form, the CDR3 reads TGCGCCAGCAGCTTGGGGAGCACAGGGTCTAACTATGGCTACACCTTC. It is translated as CASSLGSTGSNYGYTF. V usage is TRBV5-1 and J usage is TRBJ1-2, with D possibly matching TRBD1 (6 bases). CDR3 size: 16 residues. Germline values: CDR1 SGHRS, CDR2 YFSETQ. V was cut by 0 bases and J by 0 bases, with 12 bases left in between.

This chain connects TRBV30 to TRBJ1-3, with D perhaps TRBD1 (6 bases). V shed 5 bases and J shed 1 base, with 6 bases lying between them. There are 12 residues in the CDR3. CDR1 GTSNPN and CDR2 SVGIG come from the germline V gene (reference sequence). CDR3 protein: CAWGQSGNTIYF. The CDR3 DNA is TGTGCCTGGGGACAGTCTGGAAACACCATATATTTT.

This chain joins TRBV28 and TRBJ2-7; weak D call: TRBD2 (5 bases). Trimming cost V 3 bases and J 5 bases, with 8 bases left between them. The CDR3 consists of 12 residues. Germline CDR1 MDHEN, CDR2 SYDVKM. DNA of the CDR3: TGTGCCAGCAGTTTTAGGAGGAACGAGCAGTACTTC. It is translated as CASSFRRNEQYF.

The genes are TRBV5-1 and TRBJ2-7; 10 bases line up with TRBD2. The V gene's germline CDR1 is SGHRS and CDR2 YFSETQ. The CDR3 is made up of 16 amino acids. With 4 bases clipped from V and 0 bases from J, the junction kept 7 bases outside the gene matches. CDR3 bases: TGCGCCAGCAGCGGGGGACTAGCGAAAAGCTCCTACGAGCAGTACTTC. This gives the protein CASSGGLAKSSYEQYF. Drawing the rest from reference TRBV5-1 and TRBJ2-7, the complete variable domain is KAGVTQTPRYLIKTRGQQVTLSCSPISGHRSVSWYQQTPGQGLQFLFEYFSETQRNKGNFPGRFSGRQFSNSRSEMNVSTLELGDSALYLCASSGGLAKSSYEQYFGPGTRLTVT.

The rearrangement uses TRBV5-1 and TRBJ1-5; no definite D call. Trimming shortened V by 4 bases and J by 3 bases, and 8 bases separated the two germline ends. Germline V gene lookup returns CDR1 SGHRS and CDR2 YFSETQ. The CDR3 spans 13 residues. The CDR3 DNA is TGCGCCAGCAGCCAGGTTCCCAATCAGCCCCAGCATTTT. Protein sequence: CASSQVPNQPQHF.

This chain uses TRBV2 with TRBJ1-4; no clear D. The germline V gene encodes CDR1 SNHLY and CDR2 FYNNEI. The CDR3 consists of 13 residues. Trimming removed 6 bases at V and 10 bases at J, with 15 bases between. Here the CDR3 reads CASRDDSEGKLFF. The CDR3, as DNA: TGTGCCAGCAGAGACGATAGCGAAGGAAAACTGTTTTTT.

The gene calls are TRBV7-8 and TRBJ2-1; 12 bases line up with TRBD2. Germline V CDR1 and CDR2: SGHVS, FQNEAQ. The trim removed 4 bases at V and 7 bases at J, leaving 20 bases unmatched. This CDR3 region has 20 residues. Here the CDR3 DNA reads TGTGCCAGCAGCTCCCGGACTAGCGGGACCACGGGTTGGAGCATAAATGAGCAGTTCTTC. Protein product: CASSSRTSGTTGWSINEQFF.

The chain is built from TRBV30 and TRBJ2-7, with D perhaps TRBD2 (5 bases). The CDR3 covers 15 residues. Per the germline V gene, CDR1 is GTSNPN and CDR2 is SVGIG (reference sequence). V was clipped by 1 base and J by 0 bases, with 13 bases between them. CDR3 region: CAWSGGSQSSYEQYF. Written as DNA, the CDR3 is TGTGCCTGGAGTGGAGGGTCGCAGAGCTCCTACGAGCAGTACTTC.

The rearrangement joins TRBV3-1 (or the pseudogene TRBV3-2) to TRBJ1-1; the D is unclear. Germline CDR1 and CDR2: LGHDT and YNNKEL (reference sequence). V lost 2 bases and J lost 4, with 8 bases in between. CDR3 length equals 13 residues. The CDR3, as DNA: TGTGCCAGCAGCCAACAAACTGGCACTGAAGCTTTCTTT. This codes for CASSQQTGTEAFF.

The chain uses TRBV28 and TRBJ2-7, with TRBD2 matching 10 bases. The length of the CDR3 is 17 residues. CDR1 and CDR2 from the germline V gene are MDHEN and SYDVKM. With V trimmed by 3 bases and J by 3 bases, 11 bases remained unmatched. CDR3 DNA sequence: TGTGCCAGCAGTTTCCTACTAGCGGGGAAAACACGCTACGAGCAGTACTTC. Protein sequence: CASSFLLAGKTRYEQYF.